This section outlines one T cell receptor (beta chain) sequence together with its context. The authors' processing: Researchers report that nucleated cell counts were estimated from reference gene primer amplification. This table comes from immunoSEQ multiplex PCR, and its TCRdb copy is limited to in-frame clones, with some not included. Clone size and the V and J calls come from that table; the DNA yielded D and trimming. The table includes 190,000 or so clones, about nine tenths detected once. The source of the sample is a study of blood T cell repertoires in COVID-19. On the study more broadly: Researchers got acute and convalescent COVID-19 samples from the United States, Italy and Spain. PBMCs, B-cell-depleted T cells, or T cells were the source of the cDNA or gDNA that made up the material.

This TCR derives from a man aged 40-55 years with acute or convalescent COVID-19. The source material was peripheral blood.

The CDR3 coding sequence is TGTGCCAGCAGTTTTCACGGGACAGGGAATTCCTTCACTGAAGCTTTCTTT. It yields the protein CASSFHGTGNSFTEAFF. V and J are TRBV27 and TRBJ1-1; 9 bases agree with TRBD1. The trim removed 3 bases at V and 4 bases at J, leaving 12 bases unmatched. The CDR3 covers 17 residues. Per the germline V gene, CDR1 is MNHEY and CDR2 is SMNVEV (reference sequence).